The source of this TCR beta chain is a study of blood T cell repertoires in COVID-19 (dated by TCRdb to about 2020). Study-level background: Samples from collaborators originated in the United States, Italy and Spain and spanned both the acute and convalescent phases of COVID-19. The prospective study material was composed of cDNA or gDNA derived from T cells, B-cell-depleted T cells, or PBMCs. Deeply sampled blood TCRbeta repertoires from subjects exposed to, actively infected with, or recovered from COVID-19 were included in the dataset. The repertoires were made available in a free public database intended to serve as a resource for research on the immune response to SARS-CoV-2. Samples were obtained from the ongoing ImmuneRACE study (first 160 participants) and from approximately 1,200 subjects provided by 6 global collaborators. Sample metadata almost always included a de-identified subject ID, COVID-19 status, age in years and sex. Where available, HLA class I and class II types were taken from metadata supplied by the sample provider and were not determined by assay-based typing. Overall results and qualifications from the work: The quantity of clinical and demographic metadata differed by source and by participant and was supplied without curation.

V lost 5 bases and J lost 6 bases; the stretch between them is 10 bases long. From a lookup of the germline V gene, CDR1 and CDR2 are MDHEN and SYDVKM. The CDR3 runs 13 amino acids, cysteine and phenylalanine included. Only the CDR3 part of the read is kept: 39 bases, read in frame from the first base. A word on this clone: Its antigen is not yet known. Base qualities were left out, and no much larger clone turns up one base away.

In the prospective study, participants were about 18 to 95 years old, resided in fewer than 25 geographic areas of the United States, and were enrolled through a virtual design. In the prospective study, participants were assigned to cohorts based on the clinical history participants reported in a screening survey and a study questionnaire. ImmuneRACE Cohort 3 recovered participants were defined by two consecutive negative NP/OP PCR tests, healthcare professional clearance, or symptom resolution. Mobile phlebotomists in the prospective study collected whole blood, serum and a nasopharyngeal or oropharyngeal swab from every participant. Over a roughly 2-month period, participants in the prospective study had the option of providing additional blood draws and questionnaires. Blood samples from the prospective study were shipped frozen or at room temperature prior to DNA extraction. TCRbeta CDR3 regions were amplified from genomic DNA by means of the immunoSEQ Assay, a bias-controlled multiplex PCR. Processing in the source paper ran as follows. Within the assay, amplification of reference gene primers was used to estimate how many nucleated cells each sample contained. To quantify the absolute abundance of each unique TCRbeta CDR3 rearrangement, sequence reads were collapsed and filtered. Productive Simpson clonality was computed per sample as the square root of Simpson's diversity index over productive rearrangements. Entries here come from immuneACCESS through TCRdb and include only in-frame sequences with V and J called. Some clones fail to appear in such tables; in the studies checked, an unresolved V gene covers under half of the shortfall, and the cause of the remainder is unknown. V, J and clone size were drawn from that table, and D and trimming were deduced from the DNA. Across this sample there are 200,000 or so clones, with roughly 85% seen only once. The top ten hold 11% of the sample.

The source of this sequence is a man younger than 45 who had recovered from COVID-19. Sequencing was carried out using PBMCs or T cells enriched from blood (not recorded which). The chain couples TRBV28 to TRBJ1-4, with TRBD1 perhaps the D gene, on 5 matching bases. The nucleotide sequence is given as TGTGCCAGCAGTGTGACAGATTATGAAAAACTGTTTTTT. Translated, this is CASSVTDYEKLFF. Supplemented by the reference TRBV28 and TRBJ1-4 proteins around the CDR3, the complete variable domain is DVKVTQSSRYLVKRTGEKVFLECVQDMDHENMFWYRQDPGLGLRLIYFSYDVKMKEKGDIPEGYSVSREKKERFSLILESASTNQTSMYLCASSVTDYEKLFFGSGTQLSVL.